One sample yielded the 14 T cell receptor beta chains listed below, sequenced in a study of CD8 T cells in ankylosing spondylitis. Study-wide results and limits: Characteristic of ankylosing spondylitis blood, it appeared, was a TCR beta motif comprising roughly 8 highly homologous variants.

Via MiXCR, TCRdb re-called the 5' RACE reads, giving one row per CDR3 protein. Of more than 650,000 distinct CDR3 sequences detected, approximately 12% appear once; the ten largest clones hold approximately 0.5%. No antigen has been assigned to these receptors. The sequenced sample was blood, either unsorted or a sorted T cell fraction (not recorded which). The receptors stem from a male donor with ankylosing spondylitis.

This clonotype appeared a few times. The chain has TRBV12-3 or TRBV12-4 and TRBJ2-5, with 9 positions matching TRBD1. V gave up 2 bases and J gave up 5 bases; unmatched junction bases: 3. This CDR3 has 14 residues. The CDR3 is CASSLRDRAETQYF. Here the CDR3 DNA reads TGTGCCAGCAGTTTACGGGACAGGGCGGAGACCCAGTACTTC.

The table lists this clonotype with a few counts. The chain is built from TRBV28 and TRBJ2-3; TRBD2 matches 8 bases. The CDR3 length is 15 residues. Germline CDR1 and CDR2: MDHEN and SYDVKM. With 10 bases clipped from V and 9 bases from J, the junction kept 18 bases outside the gene matches. The CDR3 sequence: CATIEPGHRGGTQYF. DNA for the CDR3: TGTGCCACAATCGAACCGGGACATCGGGGGGGGACGCAGTATTTT.

In its sample, this clonotype was seen a few times. This chain uses TRBV29-1 with TRBJ2-1, with 8 bases fitting TRBD1. CDR1 SQVTM and CDR2 ANQGSEA come from the germline V gene. The CDR3 is 13 amino acids. The V gene end was trimmed by 3 bases and the J gene end by 6 bases; junction bases not matched to a gene: 4. CDR3 protein: CSVERTGPNEQFF. CDR3 sequence (DNA): TGCAGCGTTGAGAGGACAGGGCCCAATGAGCAGTTCTTC.

This clonotype was recorded a few times. This chain uses TRBV29-1 with TRBJ1-1; D not certain. The CDR3 spans 14 residues. Germline CDR1 and CDR2: SQVTM and ANQGSEA. V gave up 6 bases and J gave up 1 base, with 15 bases separating them. The CDR3 DNA follows: TGCAGCGTGAGGAAGTGGGAGACGAACACTGAAGCTTTCTTT. Translating gives CSVRKWETNTEAFF.

The V call is TRBV7-9, the J call TRBJ2-6, with TRBD1 as a possible D gene (5 bases). Trimming stripped 10 bases from V and 4 bases from J, with 14 bases between. Germline assignment: CDR1 SEHNR and CDR2 FQNEAQ (reference sequence). The CDR3 length is 14 residues. CDR3 sequence (DNA): TGTGCCACCGTACATGGGGCCGGGGCCAACGTCCTGACTTTC. This codes for CATVHGAGANVLTF.

The J gene is TRBJ2-5, the V gene TRBV20-1; 12 bases align to TRBD2. V lost 4 bases, J lost 5 bases, and 5 bases stayed unmatched. CDR3 length equals 14 residues. The germline V gene encodes CDR1 DFQATT and CDR2 SNEGSKA (reference sequence). In nucleotides, the CDR3 is TGCAGTGCTACTAGCGGGAGGGCCCTGGAGACCCAGTACTTC. This translates into CSATSGRALETQYF.

This clonotype has only a few counts. The V gene is TRBV6-1, the J gene TRBJ2-2, with 7 bases matching TRBD1. CDR1 and CDR2 from the germline V gene are MNHNS and SASEGT. Losses at the gene ends were 5 bases for V and 3 bases for J; bases not matched to a gene: 6. CDR3 length equals 15 residues. The CDR3 sequence: CASSLRGLDTGELFF. In nucleotides, the CDR3 is TGTGCCAGCAGTCTAAGGGGGCTGGACACCGGGGAGCTGTTTTTT.

This clonotype was found a few times. This chain joins TRBV5-4 and TRBJ2-3; D is perhaps TRBD1 or TRBD2 (6 bases each). Germline V gene sequence: CDR1 SGHNT, CDR2 YYREEE (reference sequence). This CDR3 contains 14 residues. Deletions cut 0 bases from V and 4 bases from J, with 9 bases between. The DNA for the CDR3 is TGTGCCAGCAGCTTGGGAAGGGGGGCAGATACGCAGTATTTT. This gives the protein CASSLGRGADTQYF.

The V call is TRBV5-1, the J call TRBJ1-2; no clear D gene. With 0 bases removed from V and 7 bases from J, the gap between germline ends came to 7 bases. CDR1 is SGHRS and CDR2 is YFSETQ in the germline V gene. The CDR3 sequence is 12 residues long. The CDR3 protein is CASSLDLFGYTF. CDR3 DNA sequence: TGCGCCAGCAGCTTGGATTTGTTTGGCTACACCTTC.

V usage is TRBV20-1 and J usage is TRBJ1-6, with D maybe TRBD1 (5 bases). CDR3 size: 13 residues. Germline V lookup: CDR1 DFQATT, CDR2 SNEGSKA (reference sequence). The V gene lost 7 bases and the J gene lost 9 bases, with 16 bases spanning the gap. DNA for the CDR3: TGCAGTGGGCCGACTCGCGGGGGTTCACCCCTCCACTTT. Translation: CSGPTRGGSPLHF.

In this sample, this clonotype turned up a few times. The chain recombines TRBV7-2 with TRBJ1-1; D call uncertain. The V gene's germline CDR1 is SGHTA and CDR2 FQGNSA. This CDR3 contains 11 residues. Trimming stripped 1 base from V and 11 bases from J, with 8 bases between. The CDR3 sequence is CASSLVTSAFF. The CDR3 bases are TGTGCCAGCAGCTTAGTAACATCGGCTTTCTTT.

In this sample, this clonotype turned up a few times. This chain links TRBV7-2 with TRBJ1-1; D possibly corresponds to TRBD1 (6 bases). The CDR3 covers 17 residues. The germline V gene encodes CDR1 SGHTA and CDR2 FQGNSA. The V and J ends lost 1 base and 4 bases respectively, with 19 bases between them. The CDR3: CASSLGPRGFRGTEAFF. Written as DNA, the CDR3 is TGTGCCAGCAGCTTAGGGCCACGGGGATTCAGGGGCACTGAAGCTTTCTTT.

This clonotype was seen a few times. This chain joins TRBV14 and TRBJ2-7; D is possibly TRBD2 (6 bases). The germline V gene encodes CDR1 SGHDN and CDR2 FVKESK. The CDR3 has 13 residues. V lost 4 bases to trimming and J lost 6 bases, with 13 bases between them. The CDR3 sequence: CASSPMTSFEQYF. The CDR3 bases are TGTGCCAGCAGCCCTATGACTAGTTTCGAGCAGTACTTC.

The sample holds a few counts of this clonotype. The CDR3 DNA follows: TGCAGTGCTAGAGGACTCGGACGGGATGAGCAGTTCTTC. Encoded protein: CSARGLGRDEQFF. The chain couples TRBV20-1 to TRBJ2-1, with D uncertain. The CDR3 is made up of 13 amino acids. Trimming shortened V by 1 base and J by 8 bases, and 12 bases separated the two germline ends. Germline V gene sequence: CDR1 DFQATT, CDR2 SNEGSKA (reference sequence).